Each of the 15 T cell receptor beta chains below was sequenced from the same sample in a study of CD8 T cell repertoires and HIV-1 epitope variants. Profiled with immunoSEQ multiplex PCR; TCRdb holds only in-frame clones, not every one. The sample has a few thousand clones, 50% to 70% seen once; the top ten hold approximately 42%. These receptors' targets are unknown. The specimen sequenced was cultured CD8+ T cells derived from PBMCs. These receptors all stem from a male donor with HIV.

This chain connects TRBV5-1 to TRBJ1-4; 10 nucleotides align to TRBD1. Germline V gives CDR1 SGHRS, CDR2 YFSETQ. V lost 2 bases to trimming and J lost 8 bases; unmatched junction nucleotides: 6. The CDR3 totals 15 residues. The DNA for the CDR3 is TGCGCCAGCAGCTTAATCGGGACAGGGGAGGAAAAACTGTTTTTT. Its translation is CASSLIGTGEEKLFF.

This chain links TRBV5-1 with TRBJ1-5; a possible D gene is TRBD1 (6 bases). Trimming stripped 3 bases from V and 1 base from J, with 14 bases between. The CDR3 contains 16 residues. Germline-derived CDR1 and CDR2 are SGHRS and YFSETQ. The CDR3 loop reads CASSWGPSGSNQPQHF. CDR3 nucleotide sequence: TGCGCCAGCAGCTGGGGGCCCAGCGGGAGCAATCAGCCCCAGCATTTT.

The chain links TRBV5-1 to TRBJ2-2; D gene unclear. The V gene's germline CDR1 is SGHRS and CDR2 YFSETQ. The CDR3 sequence is 15 residues long. Trimming pared 0 bases from V and 8 bases from J, leaving 14 bases between. The CDR3, as DNA: TGCGCCAGCAGCTTGGGGGGAAGTAACGCTGGGGAGCTGTTTTTT. The encoded protein is CASSLGGSNAGELFF.

The rearrangement joins TRBV28 to TRBJ2-4; 8 bases line up with TRBD1. The CDR3 is 13 amino acids. V lost 6 bases, J lost 9 bases, and 7 bases stayed unmatched. From germline, CDR1 is MDHEN and CDR2 SYDVKM. CDR3 sequence reads: CASRTFDRGIQYF. CDR3 bases: TGTGCCAGCAGAACCTTCGACAGGGGCATTCAGTACTTC.

In its sample, this clone is medium-sized (0.01 to 0.1%). This chain connects TRBV5-1 to TRBJ2-7; a weak D match, TRBD1 (5 bases). The CDR3 totals 12 residues. Trimming removed 7 bases at V and 1 base at J, with 9 bases between. Germline lookup yields CDR1 SGHRS and CDR2 YFSETQ. This chain's CDR3 is CASEGDSYEQYF. The CDR3 nucleotides read TGCGCCAGCGAAGGGGATTCCTACGAGCAGTACTTC.

The chain uses TRBV5-4 and TRBJ2-1, with TRBD1 matching over 9 bases. The germline V gene encodes CDR1 SGHNT and CDR2 YYREEE (reference sequence). The V gene end was trimmed by 5 bases and the J gene end by 2 bases; junction bases not matched to a gene: 5. The CDR3 is 15 amino acids. CDR3 residues: CASSSDRGTYNEQFF. As DNA, the CDR3 is TGTGCCAGCAGTTCCGACAGGGGGACCTACAATGAGCAGTTCTTC.

This clone was seen just once. This chain links TRBV7-3 with TRBJ2-5; 10 nucleotides agree with TRBD1. V was pared by 5 bases and J by 4 bases, with 4 bases of the junction left unmatched. The CDR3 is 14 amino acids. Germline V gene data show CDR1 as SGHTA and CDR2 as FQGTGA. Here the CDR3 reads CASSPGQGLETQYF. Here the CDR3 DNA reads TGTGCCAGCAGCCCGGGACAGGGGTTAGAGACCCAGTACTTC.

The chain has TRBV19 and TRBJ1-2, with a possible D match to TRBD1 (5 bases). Germline CDR1 LNHDA, CDR2 SQIVND (reference sequence). V lost 0 bases, J lost 8 bases, and 10 bases lay in between. This CDR3 contains 13 residues. The CDR3 protein is CASSIDHRGGYTF. CDR3 sequence (DNA): TGTGCCAGTAGTATAGATCATCGGGGGGGCTACACCTTC.

This clone was recorded a few times. V and J are TRBV2 and TRBJ2-7, with 10 bases identical to TRBD2. The V and J ends lost 3 bases and 3 bases, in that order; junction bases with no gene match: 11. Germline lookup yields CDR1 SNHLY and CDR2 FYNNEI. The CDR3 totals 17 residues. CDR3 DNA: TGTGCCAGCAGTGACACTGGGCTAGCGGGAGACTACTACGAGCAGTACTTC. It codes for CASSDTGLAGDYYEQYF.

In its sample, this clone was seen once. The chain carries TRBV27 and TRBJ2-2; D is ambiguous. This CDR3 has 13 amino acids. Trimming pared 5 bases from V and 6 bases from J, leaving 10 bases between. Germline loops: CDR1 MNHEY, CDR2 SMNVEV (reference sequence). CDR3 loop: CASSRQDPGELFF. As DNA, the CDR3 is TGTGCCAGCAGTAGGCAGGACCCCGGGGAGCTGTTTTTT.

This chain joins TRBV4-1 and TRBJ2-1; 8 positions match TRBD2. V lost 0 bases to trimming and J lost 5 bases; unmatched junction nucleotides: 6. Germline V gene lookup returns CDR1 MGHRA and CDR2 YSYEKL. The CDR3 has 16 residues. The CDR3 here is CASSQDQGTSNNEQFF. The CDR3 nucleotides are TGCGCCAGCAGCCAAGATCAGGGGACTAGTAACAATGAGCAGTTCTTC.

By share, this clone ranks as medium-sized. This rearrangement joins TRBV28 to TRBJ2-5, with 8 bases identical to TRBD1. Per the germline V gene, CDR1 is MDHEN and CDR2 is SYDVKM. The V segment lost 4 bases and the J segment 1 base; nucleotides outside the gene matches: 5. CDR3 length: 15 residues. CDR3 coding DNA: TGTGCCAGCAGTTCCCCGGACAGGGCCCAAGAGACCCAGTACTTC. This sequence encodes CASSSPDRAQETQYF.

This clone has a handful of counts. This chain joins TRBV19 and TRBJ2-7; the match to TRBD2 covers 12 bases. CDR3 length: 15 amino acids. V trimming: 3 bases; J trimming: 2 bases; junction bases outside the gene matches: 2. Germline V gene sequence: CDR1 LNHDA, CDR2 SQIVND (reference sequence). CDR3 coding DNA: TGTGCCAGTAGTATGACTAGCGGGGGTGCCTACGAGCAGTACTTC. Protein: CASSMTSGGAYEQYF.

This chain uses TRBV4-3 with TRBJ1-2, with D maybe TRBD1 (5 bases). The CDR3 has 15 amino acids. Germline V gene sequence: CDR1 LGHNA, CDR2 YSLEER. Trimming took 0 bases from V and 6 from J, leaving 14 bases between them. CDR3 DNA sequence: TGCGCCAGCAGCCAAGAGGCAGGGTGGAGGAATGGCTACACCTTC. This sequence encodes CASSQEAGWRNGYTF.

This clone appeared a few times. The rearrangement links TRBV12-5 to TRBJ1-1; the D gene is possibly TRBD1 (6 bases). The CDR3 consists of 14 residues. V lost 3 bases and J lost 1, with 9 bases in between. Germline V lookup: CDR1 LGHNT, CDR2 FRNRAP. CDR3 residues: CASGLGGSNTEAFF. CDR3 bases: TGTGCTAGTGGTTTAGGGGGATCGAACACTGAAGCTTTCTTT.